This TCR beta chain was identified in a study of HIV-infected patients and healthy controls (dated by TCRdb to the mid-2010s). In the study overall: After three months of therapy, CD4 counts in about 90% of the 16 patients increased to a modest but significant degree while remaining below normal ranges. No consistent shift in CD8 counts was seen during early therapy, whereas a slight rise was seen in the CD4:CD8 ratio. Viral load became undetectable in about 65% of the 16 patients by the second bleed and in all patients after a further year of therapy. Relative to controls, total CDR3 counts per chain did not differ significantly, and patients lacked overall T-cell lymphocytopenia. The question the study tested was whether immune perturbation and reconstitution could be captured by deep TCR repertoire sequencing of small blood samples from HIV patients. General study outcomes and caveats: Most CMV-associated CDR3s became more frequent during therapy, although their change was not significant, whereas HIV-associated CDR3s showed a significant decrease in frequency. Comparisons were complicated by unequal numbers of distinct sequences between patients and controls, and rare events from HIV-infected data were overweighted by size-matching. The observed differences in diversity were not explained by the slight differences in age and sex profiles between the study cohorts. Compared with untreated HIV+ repertoires, healthy control repertoires had roughly threefold more distinct CDR3s and a higher Shannon diversity. Alpha-chain CDR3s from MAIT cells occurred at high frequency in healthy controls but were severely depleted in HIV+ repertoires. A major limit on how widely the findings apply, in the view of the authors, was that only sixteen HIV-infected individuals were processed. Pairing of alpha and beta chains was not determined in the samples. Treated samples reflected only roughly three months of therapy, arguably too short to observe immune reconstitution given low adult thymic output. HLA typing of donors was not performed in the study. Healthy controls shared more CDR3s between individuals than HIV+ patients, by Jaccard index and by count of highly shared sequences. Oligoclonality may be reflected in the significantly higher mean Gini indices of HIV-infected repertoires compared with controls. Eight alpha and eight beta V genes showed significantly different mean usage between HIV-infected patients and controls. Using whole blood restricted sequencing depth and prevented separating the dynamics of distinct T-cell subpopulations. Size-matched repertoire data did not replicate the apparent post-therapy recovery of the Gini index in HIV-infected patients.

Using SuperScript III with primers targeting the alpha and beta constant regions, about 520 ng of RNA was reverse transcribed. Separate alpha and beta chain libraries were made by chain-specific third strand synthesis with multiplexing indices. The protocol used a single primer pair to amplify all rearrangements within a chain, which avoided primer bias, and attached molecular barcodes to each cDNA molecule. T4 RNA Ligase 1 joined purified cDNA to a 5' RACE adapter that carried a random hexamer and the SP2 sequencing primer site. With slow temperature ramps used to favor optimal annealing, second strand synthesis was primed from the SP2 site with Phusion polymerase. Two random hexamer sequences, both added before amplification and joined together, made up the 12-nucleotide barcode of each molecule. A brief initial PCR introduced P5 and P7 adapter elements together with a second index, and a roughly 23-cycle amplification PCR using P5s and P7 primers was subsequently performed. In total the libraries went through roughly 29 PCR cycles, after which the libraries were quantified on a Qubit, sized on a Bioanalyzer, and diluted to around 4 nM. Normalized libraries were sequenced on an Illumina MiSeq with 2 x 250 paired-end kits. Into approximately 10 ul Tris-Cl, the reverse transcription reactions were eluted following cleanup on MinElute columns. The adapter ligations were run for 23 hours at 16 degrees C, and AMPure XP beads at a 1:1 ratio were afterwards used to clean them. Per the source publication's procedure: A modified Decombinator processed the demultiplexed FASTQ files and output V, J, insert and barcode information. Sequences sharing a barcode but differing from the dominant sequence were discarded as errors, and barcodes clustered at Levenshtein distance 3 were counted to estimate original cDNA molecules. Downstream analyses used R packages ineq, vegan, igraph and RCytoscape, with IMGT nomenclature and CDR3 definitions. The authors computed V gene usage over distinct sequences and counted each TCR a single time to avoid skew from clonal expansion. Whenever two unique CDR3 amino acid sequences within a donor differed by a single Levenshtein edit, similarity networks linked them. Published HIV-specific CDR3s (around 83 alpha, 700 to 900 beta) and CMV-specific CDR3s (about 13 alpha, a few hundred beta) were compiled and searched for in the repertoires. Random subsampling to size-matched repertoires showed patients' decreased diversity was not caused by their lower sequence numbers. Clones were called with MiXCR by TCRdb after fastp trimmed the public reads at Q25, and only in-frame beta chains were retained. Duplicate CDR3 protein sequences are folded into a single record with the most common DNA and genes. The V and J calls, along with clone size, are taken from TCRdb and not from the paper's own processing. The sample profile shows about 7,900 distinct CDR3 sequences; over 7.5% of them were found once. The ten largest make up around a tenth of the sample.

After antiretroviral therapy began, follow-up blood was collected from HIV-infected patients roughly three months, about 14 weeks, later. Whole blood was used without fractionating the cells, so the repertoire represented all peripheral T cells without sorting. For RNA extraction, around 2.5 ml of peripheral blood was collected into Tempus tubes. Patients were deemed ineligible for enrollment if they had febrile or AIDS-related illness, tumors, hepatitis B or C coinfection, immunomodulatory therapy, recent vaccination or treatment interruptions. Residual genomic DNA was removed with the TURBO-DNase kit and globin mRNA was depleted with GLOBINclear. Per the germline V gene (reference sequence), LNHDA is the CDR1 and SQIVND is the CDR2. V lost 5 bases and J lost 1 base, and the count of bases not matched to a germline gene is 13. Counted from cysteine to phenylalanine, this CDR3 has 19 amino acids. Of the read, only the CDR3 DNA is kept; its 57 bases are in frame from base 1.

This clonotype has ten or more counts. Its antigen has not been determined. Per-base quality was not reported, and no clone a single base away is much larger than it. This specimen was blood, taken during antiretroviral therapy. This chain is built from TRBV19 and TRBJ2-1, and TRBD2 aligns with 11 junction nucleotides. The receptor comes from an adult with HIV infection. The CDR3 region reads CASSVTGTSGGGSYNEQFF. The DNA sequence is TGTGCCAGTAGTGTAACGGGGACTAGCGGTGGGGGGTCCTACAATGAGCAGTTCTTC.